Included here is one TCR beta chain sequence, with context. Its antigen remains unknown. The authors split each subset's genomic DNA evenly across several immunoSEQ plates. Assay: immunoSEQ multiplex PCR; the TCRdb copy retains only in-frame clones and omits some. The sample shows around 2,100,000 clones, approximately 94% of them seen only once. This sample is part of a study of shared clonotypes between healthy human individuals. On the study more broadly: Three CD4 naive, three CD4 memory, two CD8 naive and one CD8 memory plate were used per donor. Whole-study results and caveats: Between several donors, naive CD4 clonotypes were shared at a level of about 5%. Naive subsets, compared against memory subsets, generally had larger estimated richness values.

Trimming took 2 bases from V and 1 from J, leaving 9 bases between them. Germline V gene lookup returns CDR1 SGHRS and CDR2 YFSETQ. The CDR3 contains 14 residues. Naive CD8 populations comprised CD45RO-negative cells positively selected for CCR7, excluding terminally differentiated effector memory CD45RA+ cells. Sequencing was carried out using naive CD8+ T cells sorted from blood. This TCR came from a man younger than 35 in good health. This chain uses TRBV5-1 with TRBJ1-1; D call uncertain. CDR3 sequence reads: CASSFPGENTEAFF. The DNA of the CDR3 is TGCGCCAGCAGCTTTCCCGGGGAGAACACTGAAGCTTTCTTT.